These 30 T cell receptor beta chains originate from one sample sequenced in a study of blood T cells in healthy people across ages. The second PCR ran roughly 6 to 11 cycles with a sample-barcoded 5' primer and J-beta primers. In TCRdb, the 5' RACE reads were re-called with MiXCR into one record per CDR3 protein. The sample lists some 1.6 million distinct CDR3 sequences, roughly 30% occurring once. Sequencing was carried out using blood. All receptors derive from a woman aged 25 to 39 in good health.

The chain joins TRBV28 to TRBJ1-5; D may be TRBD1 (5 bases). Germline V lookup: CDR1 MDHEN, CDR2 SYDVKM. The CDR3 totals 13 residues. Trimming left V 5 bases short and J 5 bases short, with 10 bases between. The CDR3 DNA follows: TGTGCCAGCAGTCAGGACATGGATCAGCCCCAGCATTTT. Amino acid sequence: CASSQDMDQPQHF.

The genes are TRBV27 and TRBJ2-5; D is perhaps TRBD1 (5 bases). The end of the DNA fits TRBJ2-7 better, so the J call may be wrong. The length of the CDR3 is 13 residues. CDR1 is MNHEY, CDR2 SMNVEV, per germline (reference sequence). CDR3 DNA: TGTGCCAGCAGTTCGGACAAGTTCAACGAGCAGTACTTC. Translation: CASSSDKFNEQYF.

This clonotype has a count of ten or more. The J gene is TRBJ2-1, the V gene TRBV4-2; 9 bases map to TRBD1. V lost 0 bases, J lost 8 bases, and 5 bases stayed unmatched. The CDR3 consists of 15 residues. Germline CDR1 LGHNA, CDR2 YNFKEQ. The CDR3 DNA reads as TGTGCCAGCAGCCAAGAGGGACAGGGTTTCGATGAGCAGTTCTTC. This gives the protein CASSQEGQGFDEQFF.

The rearrangement joins TRBV4-1 to TRBJ2-3; D is possibly TRBD1 (8 bases). Trimming left V 4 bases short and J 2 bases short, with 28 bases between. Germline values: CDR1 MGHRA, CDR2 YSYEKL. This CDR3 spans 20 amino acids. The CDR3 protein is CASSLRGDRNSGGPTDTQYF. The CDR3 DNA sequence: TGCGCCAGCAGCCTTCGGGGGGACAGGAACTCCGGGGGCCCCACAGATACGCAGTATTTT.

This clonotype came up a few times. This rearrangement joins TRBV20-1 to TRBJ2-3; the match to TRBD1 covers 9 bases. Germline-derived CDR1 and CDR2 are DFQATT and SNEGSKA (reference sequence). This CDR3 spans 15 amino acids. CDR3 coding DNA: TGCAGCCCTCAACGGGGACAGGGATTCCCAGATACGCAGTATTTT. Amino acids: CSPQRGQGFPDTQYF.

This clonotype has a handful of counts. The chain joins TRBV7-9 to TRBJ2-7; the match to TRBD1 covers 8 bases. Germline V CDR1 and CDR2: SEHNR, FQNEAQ (reference sequence). The CDR3 has 14 amino acids. Losses at the gene ends were 4 bases for V and 7 bases for J; bases not matched to a gene: 9. The CDR3 loop reads CASSSDRVFLEQYF. In nucleotides, the CDR3 is TGTGCCAGCAGCTCGGACAGGGTATTTCTTGAGCAGTACTTC.

This clonotype was detected once. The chain has TRBV6-5 and TRBJ2-1; perhaps D is TRBD1 or TRBD2 (5 bases each). Germline CDR1 is MNHEY and CDR2 is SVGAGI. Trimming took 0 bases from V and 9 from J, leaving 9 bases between them. The CDR3 contains 13 residues. The CDR3 DNA sequence: TGTGCCAGCAGTTACTCGACGGGGCGTGAGCAGTTCTTC. It yields the protein CASSYSTGREQFF.

The V and J genes are TRBV18 and TRBJ1-1; TRBD1 agrees at 7 bases. Germline-derived CDR1 and CDR2 are KGHSH and LQKENI. The V and J ends lost 3 bases and 2 bases, in that order; junction bases with no gene match: 9. The CDR3 covers 16 residues. The DNA for the CDR3 is TGTGCCAGCTCACCTCGACAGGGATCCCTCAACACTGAAGCTTTCTTT. It encodes CASSPRQGSLNTEAFF.

This chain connects TRBV4-1 to TRBJ2-7; D could derive from TRBD1 or TRBD2 (6 bases each). Trimming shortened V by 4 bases and J by 1 base, and 17 bases separated the two germline ends. Germline V gene sequence: CDR1 MGHRA, CDR2 YSYEKL. The CDR3 runs to 16 residues. CDR3 coding DNA: TGCGCCAGCAGCCCACGGCCCGGGGGCCAATCCTACGAGCAGTACTTC. Translating it yields CASSPRPGGQSYEQYF.

This clonotype was found a few times. This rearrangement joins TRBV9 to TRBJ2-5; no definite D call. V was cut by 0 bases and J by 1 base, with 10 bases left in between. The germline V gene encodes CDR1 SGDLS and CDR2 YYNGEE. The CDR3 totals 15 residues. The CDR3 region has the DNA TGTGCCAGCAGCGTAGGTAACATCCCCCAAGAGACCCAGTACTTC. Residues: CASSVGNIPQETQYF.

J is TRBJ2-7 and V is TRBV4-1; TRBD2 might be the D (5 bases). The germline V gene has CDR1 MGHRA and CDR2 YSYEKL. The CDR3 is 13 amino acids. Trimming left V 3 bases short and J 5 bases short, with 11 bases between. The CDR3 spells CASSHRTGDEQYF. CDR3 sequence (DNA): TGCGCCAGCAGCCATCGGACTGGGGACGAGCAGTACTTC.

The chain carries TRBV24-1 and TRBJ2-1, with TRBD2 identical over 7 bases. J gave up 4 bases and V 9 bases, and 11 bases lay outside the gene matches. Germline V gene lookup returns CDR1 KGHDR and CDR2 SFDVKD. This CDR3 region has 15 residues. CDR3 region: CATGASGSLYNEQFF. DNA for the CDR3: TGTGCCACCGGAGCTAGCGGTTCTCTATACAATGAGCAGTTCTTC.

Only a few counts were recorded for this clonotype. The chain employs TRBV12-3 or TRBV12-4 and TRBJ1-4; tentative D call: TRBD1 (5 bases). The CDR3 is made up of 15 amino acids. Between the trimmed V and J ends, which lost 7 bases and 4 bases, there was a span of 16 bases. For the CDR3, the DNA is TGTGCCAGCAATAACAATGGGGCGTTTAATGAAAAACTGTTTTTT. This translates into CASNNNGAFNEKLFF.

This chain uses TRBV10-3 with TRBJ2-7, with D hard to call. The germline V gene encodes CDR1 ENHRY and CDR2 SYGVKD. The length of the CDR3 is 14 residues. V was cut by 4 bases and J by 5 bases, with 15 bases left in between. The DNA for the CDR3 is TGTGCCATCAGTGTATACCTAGGTTTCGACGAGCAGTACTTC. Its protein product is CAISVYLGFDEQYF.

This chain links TRBV3-1 with TRBJ2-7; no definite D call. Germline values: CDR1 LGHDT, CDR2 YNNKEL (reference sequence). Deletions cut 3 bases from V and 4 bases from J, with 10 bases between. The CDR3 is made up of 13 amino acids. CDR3 in amino acids: CASSHILLYEQYF. The CDR3 DNA reads TGTGCCAGCAGCCACATCTTGCTGTACGAGCAGTACTTC.

This clonotype has only a few counts. This chain uses TRBV29-1 with TRBJ2-2; the D gene is possibly TRBD1 (6 bases). CDR1 and CDR2 (germline): SQVTM, ANQGSEA. V shed 6 bases and J shed 6 bases, with 11 bases lying between them. This CDR3 contains 12 residues. The CDR3: CSVTRGAGELFF. CDR3 sequence (DNA): TGCAGCGTCACCAGGGGTGCCGGGGAGCTGTTTTTT.

This clonotype was observed a handful of times. J is TRBJ1-1 and V is TRBV20-1; tentatively, D is TRBD1 (5 bases). The CDR3 sequence is 13 residues long. V lost 6 bases and J lost 11, with 22 bases in between. Germline CDR1 reads DFQATT; CDR2 reads SNEGSKA (reference sequence). The CDR3 sequence is CSARAGHSSEAFF. For the CDR3, the DNA is TGCAGTGCCCGGGCGGGGCACAGCTCGGAGGCTTTCTTT.

CDR3 loop: CSARVGAGLTYEQYF. The CDR3 DNA follows: TGCAGTGCTAGAGTCGGGGCGGGGCTCACCTACGAGCAGTACTTC. The genes are TRBV20-1 and TRBJ2-7; D possibly corresponds to TRBD2 (6 bases). The CDR3 runs to 15 residues. Per germline, CDR1 DFQATT and CDR2 SNEGSKA (reference sequence). Deletions cut 1 base from V and 2 bases from J, with 15 bases between.

For this clonotype: A much larger clone sits a single nucleotide away, making a read error possible. The rearrangement joins TRBV6-1 to TRBJ1-1; D ambiguous. Between the trimmed V and J ends, which lost 8 bases and 1 base, there was a span of 2 bases. Per germline, CDR1 MNHNS and CDR2 SASEGT. This CDR3 region has 10 residues. CDR3 sequence: CASENTEAFF. The CDR3 DNA follows: TGTGCCAGCGAGAACACTGAAGCTTTCTTT.

CDR3 residues: CCAPNLHF. CDR3 DNA sequence: TGCTGCGCACCAAACCTCCACTTT. The J gene is TRBJ1-6, the V gene TRBV29-1, with D unclear. The germline CDR1 and CDR2 sequences are SQVTM and ANQGSEA. CDR3 length: 8 residues.

For this clonotype: A much larger clone differs by one base, so this may be a read error. J is TRBJ2-3 and V is TRBV29-1; TRBD2 aligns across 9 bases. The germline V gene encodes CDR1 SQVTM and CDR2 ANQGSEA. The junction had 13 bases not matched to a gene; V was cut back by 2 bases and J by 10 bases. The CDR3 sequence is 15 residues long. This CDR3 reads CSVERLAGTSGAQYF. The CDR3 bases are TGCAGCGTTGAAAGGCTAGCGGGGACCTCCGGTGCGCAGTATTTT.

Turning to this clonotype: The junction shows a germline mismatch at one end, possibly a read error. This sequence joins TRBV18 and TRBJ2-7; D is perhaps TRBD1 or TRBD2 (5 bases each). Germline assignment: CDR1 KGHSH and CDR2 LQKENI. The CDR3 length is 14 residues. The DNA of the CDR3 is TGTGCCTGCTCTCCCGGGACGGAGAACTACGAGCAGTACTTC. Translation: CACSPGTENYEQYF.

The CDR3 sequence: CATRRTPTDTQYF. CDR3 bases: TGTGCCACCAGGCGGACACCCACAGATACGCAGTATTTT. The chain couples TRBV15 to TRBJ2-3; weak D call: TRBD1 (5 bases). The CDR3 is 13 amino acids. Germline values: CDR1 LNHNV, CDR2 YYDKDF (reference sequence). The V and J ends lost 6 bases and 2 bases respectively, with 9 bases between them.

The rearrangement links TRBV11-2 to TRBJ2-3; 10 bases map to TRBD1. V gave up 5 bases and J gave up 1 base; unmatched junction bases: 15. CDR1 and CDR2 (germline): SGHAT, FQNNGV. The CDR3 has 19 residues. CDR3: CASSPTGTGAPQGTDTQYF. The CDR3 region has the DNA TGTGCCAGCAGCCCGACGGGGACAGGGGCTCCACAAGGCACAGATACGCAGTATTTT.

The J gene is TRBJ2-3, the V gene TRBV3-1; TRBD2 matches 7 bases. The CDR3 runs to 16 residues. Germline V gene sequence: CDR1 LGHDT, CDR2 YNNKEL (reference sequence). V was clipped by 1 base and J by 2 bases; unmatched bases: 6. The CDR3 DNA follows: TGTGCCAGCAGCCAAGGAAGCGGGGCAATCACAGATACGCAGTATTTT. Its protein is CASSQGSGAITDTQYF.

This clonotype was seen a few times. V gene TRBV20-1 combines with J gene TRBJ1-4; 8 bases align to TRBD1. V dropped 5 bases and J dropped 1; count of bases not matched to a gene: 9. The germline V gene encodes CDR1 DFQATT and CDR2 SNEGSKA (reference sequence). The CDR3 contains 16 residues. The CDR3 DNA is TGCAGTGCTCGGGACAGGCTTATGTTAACTAATGAAAAACTGTTTTTT. This codes for CSARDRLMLTNEKLFF.

V gene TRBV2 combines with J gene TRBJ2-1; 12 bases fit TRBD2. CDR1 is SNHLY, CDR2 FYNNEI, per germline. The CDR3 is 15 residues long. J lost 9 bases, V lost 7 bases, and 10 bases had no gene match. The CDR3 nucleotides read TGTGCCAGCAAGGAGGAAAGACTAGCGGGAGTTGAGCAGTTCTTC. It yields the protein CASKEERLAGVEQFF.

This rearrangement joins TRBV6-6 to TRBJ2-1; 9 positions agree with TRBD1. In germline, CDR1 is MNHNY, CDR2 SVGAGI (reference sequence). The V segment lost 7 bases and the J segment 6 bases; nucleotides outside the gene matches: 16. The CDR3 is 17 residues long. The CDR3 region is CASTDSLDRGLGNEQFF. DNA of the CDR3: TGTGCCAGCACCGACAGCCTGGACAGGGGCCTGGGCAATGAGCAGTTCTTC.

The DNA of the CDR3 is TGTGCCAGCAGCTTGAGTCAGGGCGGGGACACTGAAGCTTTCTTT. Its translation is CASSLSQGGDTEAFF. V usage is TRBV7-9 and J usage is TRBJ1-1, with D possibly TRBD1 on 5 matching bases. Germline V CDR1 and CDR2: SEHNR, FQNEAQ (reference sequence). The CDR3 has 15 amino acids. Deletions cut 3 bases from V and 3 bases from J, with 14 bases between.

On this clonotype itself: This may stem from a read error, because a much larger clone lies one nucleotide away. This chain uses TRBV24-1 with TRBJ2-1; TRBD1 matches 9 bases. CDR1 is KGHDR, CDR2 SFDVKD, per germline. The CDR3 runs 13 residues. Here the CDR3 reads CATDRGDHNGQFF. CDR3 DNA sequence: TGTGCCACGGACAGGGGAGATCACAATGGGCAGTTCTTC.